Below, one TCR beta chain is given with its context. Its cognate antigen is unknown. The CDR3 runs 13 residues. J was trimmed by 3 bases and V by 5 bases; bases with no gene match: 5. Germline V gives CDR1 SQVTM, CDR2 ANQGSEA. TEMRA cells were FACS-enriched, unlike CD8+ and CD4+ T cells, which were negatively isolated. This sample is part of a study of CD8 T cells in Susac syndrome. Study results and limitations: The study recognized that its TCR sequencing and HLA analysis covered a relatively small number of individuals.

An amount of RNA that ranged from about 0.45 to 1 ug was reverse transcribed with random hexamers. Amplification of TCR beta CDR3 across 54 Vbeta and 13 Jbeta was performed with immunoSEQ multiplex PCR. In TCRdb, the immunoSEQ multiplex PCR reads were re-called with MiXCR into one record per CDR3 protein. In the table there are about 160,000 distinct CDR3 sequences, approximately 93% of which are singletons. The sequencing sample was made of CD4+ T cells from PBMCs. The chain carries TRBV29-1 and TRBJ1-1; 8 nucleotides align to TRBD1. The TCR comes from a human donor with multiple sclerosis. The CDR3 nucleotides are TGCAGCGTTACCGTGGACAGGGACACTGAAGCTTTCTTT. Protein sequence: CSVTVDRDTEAFF.